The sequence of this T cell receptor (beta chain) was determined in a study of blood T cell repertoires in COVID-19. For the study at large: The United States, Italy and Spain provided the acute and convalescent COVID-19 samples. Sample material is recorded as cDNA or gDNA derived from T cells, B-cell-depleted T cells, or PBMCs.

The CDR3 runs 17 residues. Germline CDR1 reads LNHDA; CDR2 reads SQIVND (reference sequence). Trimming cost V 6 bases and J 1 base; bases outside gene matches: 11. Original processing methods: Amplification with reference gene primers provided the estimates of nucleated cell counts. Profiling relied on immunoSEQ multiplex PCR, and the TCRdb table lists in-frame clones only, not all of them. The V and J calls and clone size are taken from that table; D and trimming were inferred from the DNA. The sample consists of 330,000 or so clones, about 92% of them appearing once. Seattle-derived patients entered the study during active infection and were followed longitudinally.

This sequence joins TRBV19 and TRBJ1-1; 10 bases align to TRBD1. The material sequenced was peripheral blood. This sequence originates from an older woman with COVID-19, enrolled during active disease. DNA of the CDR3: TGTGCCAGTAGAGACAGGGGGCTATTTCGGGGGAACACTGAAGCTTTCTTT. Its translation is CASRDRGLFRGNTEAFF.